A single sample gave rise to the 22 T cell receptor beta chains below, sequenced in a study of blood T cell repertoires in COVID-19. Assay used: immunoSEQ multiplex PCR; TCRdb lists only in-frame clones, some missing. The sample includes 65,000 to 80,000 clones, about four fifths of them seen just once. Sequencing was carried out using peripheral blood. Receptor source: a human donor in a cohort sampled during active COVID-19.

This rearrangement joins TRBV30 to TRBJ1-2; 9 positions agree with TRBD1. Per germline, CDR1 GTSNPN and CDR2 SVGIG (reference sequence). The CDR3 has 13 residues. Losses at the gene ends were 2 bases for V and 8 bases for J; bases not matched to a gene: 6. CDR3 DNA: TGTGCCTGGAGTCTACAGGGGGCCGGGGGCTACACCTTC. Its protein product is CAWSLQGAGGYTF. Full variable domain (rest looked up from reference TRBV30 and TRBJ1-2): SQTIHQWPATLVQPVGSPLSLECTVEGTSNPNLYWYRQAAGRGLQLLFYSVGIGQISSEVPQNLSASRPQDRQFILSSKKLLLSDSGFYLCAWSLQGAGGYTFGSGTRLTVV.

V is TRBV27 and J is TRBJ1-5, with a weak D call TRBD1 (6 bases). Germline V gives CDR1 MNHEY, CDR2 SMNVEV (reference sequence). V was shortened by 5 bases and J by 2 bases, with 19 bases between the two germline ends. The length of the CDR3 is 17 residues. This chain's CDR3 is CASSKGQTGRGNQPQHF. As DNA, the CDR3 is TGTGCCAGCAGTAAAGGGCAGACAGGTCGGGGCAATCAGCCCCAGCATTTT.

The genes are TRBV6-1 and TRBJ2-7; 9 bases are a match to TRBD2. After removal of 0 bases from V and 2 bases from J, the junction contained 5 bases not matched to a gene. The CDR3 length is 16 residues. Germline-derived CDR1 and CDR2 are MNHNS and SASEGT. In DNA form, the CDR3 reads TGTGCCAGCAGTGAAGCCCGGTCTAGCGGGACCTACGAGCAGTACTTC. It yields the protein CASSEARSSGTYEQYF.

This chain joins TRBV5-1 and TRBJ2-3; TRBD2 matches 7 bases. CDR1 is SGHRS and CDR2 is YFSETQ in the germline V gene. J gave up 4 bases and V 2 bases, and 7 bases lay outside the gene matches. The CDR3 is made up of 15 amino acids. The CDR3 DNA reads as TGCGCCAGCAGCTTTGGCGGGAGTGGTGCAGATACGCAGTATTTT. It translates to CASSFGGSGADTQYF.

This clone has only a few counts. The chain joins TRBV5-4 to TRBJ1-3; unclear D gene. This CDR3 is 14 amino acids long. V was cut by 2 bases and J by 4 bases, with 10 bases left in between. Per the germline V gene, CDR1 is SGHNT and CDR2 is YYREEE (reference sequence). CDR3 sequence: CASSFSGSGNTIYF. CDR3 in DNA: TGTGCCAGCAGCTTTAGCGGTTCGGGAAACACCATATATTTT.

This clone appeared once. The chain has TRBV5-8 and TRBJ1-6; tentatively, D is TRBD1 (5 bases). CDR3 length equals 14 residues. CDR1 and CDR2 from the germline V gene are SGHTS and YDEGEE. The V and J ends lost 4 bases and 3 bases respectively, with 8 bases between them. CDR3 DNA: TGTGCCAGCAGCCCGGACATCTATAATTCACCCCTCCACTTT. Translated, it gives CASSPDIYNSPLHF.

The genes are TRBV6-5 and TRBJ1-2; 8 bases fit TRBD1. The CDR3 sequence is 15 residues long. Germline-derived CDR1 and CDR2 are MNHEY and SVGAGI. The trim removed 7 bases at V and 4 bases at J, leaving 11 bases unmatched. CDR3 DNA sequence: TGTGCCAGCAAGGGTGGACAGGGCGGGATCTATGGCTACACCTTC. Its protein product is CASKGGQGGIYGYTF.

This clone occurred a few times. The rearrangement links TRBV5-1 to TRBJ1-2; a weak D match, TRBD1 (5 bases). The germline CDR1 and CDR2 sequences are SGHRS and YFSETQ. Between the trimmed V and J ends, which lost 4 bases and 4 bases, there was a span of 8 bases. The CDR3 runs 12 residues. CDR3 in amino acids: CASSPDSYGYTF. CDR3 nucleotides: TGCGCCAGCAGCCCCGACAGCTATGGCTACACCTTC.

In regard to this clone: Other nucleotide sequences in the sample specify the same CDR3. The rearrangement uses TRBV5-1 and TRBJ2-7, with 8 bases matching TRBD2. Germline V gene lookup returns CDR1 SGHRS and CDR2 YFSETQ. V trimming: 4 bases; J trimming: 1 base; junction bases outside the gene matches: 1. The length of the CDR3 is 13 residues. CDR3 sequence: CASSVAGSYEQYF. For the CDR3, the DNA is TGCGCCAGCAGCGTAGCGGGGTCCTACGAGCAGTACTTC.

The chain has TRBV29-1 and TRBJ2-7; D is possibly TRBD1 (6 bases). Germline assignment: CDR1 SQVTM and CDR2 ANQGSEA. Trimming stripped 6 bases from V and 1 base from J, with 16 bases between. This CDR3 region has 14 residues. The CDR3 DNA reads as TGCAGCGTCAAAAGGTGGGACAATTCCTACGAGCAGTACTTC. This gives the protein CSVKRWDNSYEQYF.

The CDR3 bases are TGCGCCAGCTCCTACCAAGCGGGGGGCCCCACTGAAGCTTTCTTT. Protein: CASSYQAGGPTEAFF. The chain has TRBV5-1 and TRBJ1-1, with TRBD1 as a possible D gene (6 bases). CDR1 is SGHRS and CDR2 is YFSETQ in the germline V gene. The V end lost 7 bases, the J end lost 4 bases, and 20 bases lay between the germline ends. The CDR3 runs 15 residues.

V gene TRBV18 combines with J gene TRBJ2-5; D is possibly TRBD2 (5 bases). With 3 bases removed from V and 0 bases from J, the gap between germline ends came to 11 bases. CDR1 is KGHSH and CDR2 is LQKENI in the germline V gene. This CDR3 has 15 residues. The CDR3 is CASSPYSGNQETQYF. In DNA, the CDR3 is TGTGCCAGCTCACCTTATTCCGGGAACCAAGAGACCCAGTACTTC.

The rearrangement uses TRBV30 and TRBJ1-2; D is perhaps TRBD1 (6 bases). Germline-derived CDR1 and CDR2 are GTSNPN and SVGIG (reference sequence). V lost 6 bases and J lost 5, with 13 bases in between. The CDR3 has 12 residues. CDR3 protein: CACDGDTYGYTF. The CDR3 DNA reads as TGTGCCTGCGACGGGGACACTTATGGCTACACCTTC. Drawing the rest from reference TRBV30 and TRBJ1-2, the complete variable domain is SQTIHQWPATLVQPVGSPLSLECTVEGTSNPNLYWYRQAAGRGLQLLFYSVGIGQISSEVPQNLSASRPQDRQFILSSKKLLLSDSGFYLCACDGDTYGYTFGSGTRLTVV.

The chain couples TRBV5-1 to TRBJ2-1; 8 positions match TRBD2. The germline V gene encodes CDR1 SGHRS and CDR2 YFSETQ. The CDR3 has 16 residues. Unmatched junction bases numbered 12, after V lost 2 bases and J lost 8 bases. This CDR3 reads CASSLEGTSRGDEQFF. The CDR3, as DNA: TGCGCCAGCAGCTTAGAGGGGACTAGTAGGGGGGATGAGCAGTTCTTC.

This chain links TRBV5-4 with TRBJ1-1; D possibly corresponds to TRBD1 (6 bases). The CDR3 runs 15 residues. CDR1 is SGHNT, CDR2 YYREEE, per germline (reference sequence). V lost 2 bases and J 1 base, leaving 12 bases between the germline ends. In DNA form, the CDR3 reads TGTGCCAGCAGCTTCCGAGGGGGTTCGAACACTGAAGCTTTCTTT. Translating it yields CASSFRGGSNTEAFF.

This sequence joins TRBV30 and TRBJ1-2; 8 bases map to TRBD1. The CDR3 totals 13 residues. The germline CDR1 and CDR2 sequences are GTSNPN and SVGIG (reference sequence). Trimming took 5 bases from V and 6 from J; bases not matched to a gene: 8. The CDR3 DNA reads TGTGCCTGGGTCCCGACAGGGGTACATGGCTACACCTTC. The encoded protein is CAWVPTGVHGYTF.

The J gene is TRBJ2-5, the V gene TRBV2, with D possibly matching TRBD2 (5 bases). Trimming stripped 7 bases from V and 2 bases from J, with 14 bases between. This CDR3 has 14 amino acids. Germline loops: CDR1 SNHLY, CDR2 FYNNEI. The CDR3 bases are TGTGCCAGCATCCGCACCGGGGTACAAGAGACCCAGTACTTC. Translated: CASIRTGVQETQYF. Variable domain in full (rest from reference TRBV2 and TRBJ2-5): EPEVTQTPSHQVTQMGQEVILRCVPISNHLYFYWYRQILGQKVEFLVSFYNNEISEKSEIFDDQFSVERPDGSNFTLKIRSTKLEDSAMYFCASIRTGVQETQYFGPGTRLLVL.

V gene TRBV6-2 or TRBV6-3 combines with J gene TRBJ2-1, with 14 bases that match TRBD2. This CDR3 region has 15 residues. With 5 bases clipped from V and 9 bases from J, the junction kept 6 bases outside the gene matches. CDR1 and CDR2 (germline): MNHEY, SVGEGT. The CDR3 loop is CASSAGLAGVGEQFF. DNA for the CDR3: TGTGCCAGCAGTGCGGGACTAGCGGGAGTGGGTGAGCAGTTCTTC.

J is TRBJ1-4 and V is TRBV7-9, with 9 bases aligning to TRBD1. This CDR3 region has 16 residues. Germline CDR1 and CDR2: SEHNR and FQNEAQ (reference sequence). After removal of 2 bases from V and 7 bases from J, the junction contained 8 bases not matched to a gene. The chain's CDR3 is CASSLMVTGGLEKLFF. The CDR3 DNA reads TGTGCCAGCAGCTTAATGGTGACAGGGGGACTTGAAAAACTGTTTTTT.

The gene calls are TRBV2 and TRBJ2-7; the D gene is possibly TRBD1 (6 bases). CDR3 length: 13 amino acids. V was trimmed by 6 bases and J by 0 bases, leaving 9 bases between them. The germline V gene has CDR1 SNHLY and CDR2 FYNNEI. This CDR3 is CASRRDTSYEQYF. For the CDR3, the DNA is TGTGCCAGCAGGAGGGACACCTCCTACGAGCAGTACTTC.

This chain links TRBV7-7 with TRBJ2-5; TRBD1 agrees at 7 bases. The CDR3 consists of 15 residues. The V and J ends lost 1 base and 2 bases, in that order; junction bases with no gene match: 4. In germline, CDR1 is SSHAT, CDR2 FNYEAQ (reference sequence). CDR3 sequence: CASSLVQGRQETQYF. For the CDR3, the DNA is TGTGCCAGCAGCTTAGTACAGGGGCGGCAAGAGACCCAGTACTTC.

V usage is TRBV29-1 and J usage is TRBJ2-7; 10 bases match TRBD2. The CDR3 runs to 12 residues. CDR1 and CDR2 (germline): SQVTM, ANQGSEA. V shed 6 bases, J shed 6 bases, and the junction held 5 bases outside the gene matches. CDR3: CSVAGTSVEQYF. The CDR3 DNA reads TGCAGCGTCGCCGGGACTAGCGTCGAGCAGTACTTC.